This T cell receptor beta chain was sequenced for a study of CD8+ T cells in alopecia areata. At the level of the study: Treatment comprised oral tofacitinib, 5 to 10 mg twice daily, in treated patients. Study-level results: Scalp clonality dropped significantly under tofacitinib, as did expanded CD8+ top-100 clones. Lesional scalp, notably in alopecia totalis/universalis, had clonality above that of normal scalp. Scalp sequencing captures resident alphabeta T cells of normal skin too.

Note on this clone: The antigen is unknown.

cDNA serving as the sequencing template came from extracted, reverse transcribed RNA. Measured with immunoSEQ multiplex PCR; TCRdb has only the in-frame clones, and not every one. Of roughly 180,000 clones listed, 55% to 70% are singletons. Treatment: oral pan-JAK inhibitor, 5-10 mg twice daily. The CDR3 is 12 residues long. Deletions cut 10 bases from V and 5 bases from J, with 11 bases between. The germline V gene has CDR1 SNHLY and CDR2 FYNNEI. This receptor was identified in a human donor with alopecia areata. V gene TRBV2 combines with J gene TRBJ2-2; either TRBD1 or TRBD2 may fit D (5 bases each). The specimen comprised CD4+ T cells sorted from blood, sampled at week 4, from a patient treated with tofacitinib. CDR3 sequence: CATGAGTGELFF. CDR3 nucleotides: TGTGCCACCGGGGCAGGGACCGGGGAGCTGTTTTTT.